This is a list of T cell receptor beta chains from one sample in a study of OX40 agonist ivuxolimab in advanced cancers. This table comes from immunoSEQ multiplex PCR, and its TCRdb copy is limited to in-frame clones, with some not included. The data contain under 25,000 clones, about 77% of them singletons. The starting material was CD4+ or CD8+ T cells sorted from blood, obtained in a trial of the OX40 agonist ivuxolimab. The receptors were gathered from an adult with an advanced solid tumor such as melanoma, head and neck, liver or kidney cancer. Both conserved end residues are part of each CDR3. D genes are given only for firm matches. A clone size is listed for some rows: how often the clone was seen (once, few, many), or a class if it is expanded.

clone_size	v_call	d_call	j_call	cdr3_aa	cdr3_nt
NA	TRBV7-8	NA	TRBJ2-1	CASEPYIDSLNEQFF	TGTGCCAGCGAGCCTTACATAGATAGTCTCAATGAGCAGTTCTTC
few	TRBV9	TRBD2	TRBJ2-7	CASSASGTSGLEQYF	TGTGCCAGCAGCGCCTCCGGGACTAGCGGCCTCGAGCAGTACTTC
NA	TRBV1	NA	TRBJ2-7	CTSSQPSGGEFYEQYF	TGCACCAGCAGCCAACCTAGCGGGGGGGAGTTCTACGAGCAGTACTTC
few	TRBV7-8	TRBD2	TRBJ2-1	CASSLARLADGYNEQFF	TGTGCCAGCAGCTTAGCCCGACTAGCGGACGGTTACAATGAGCAGTTCTTC
few	TRBV20-1	TRBD1	TRBJ2-4	CSARTGGIQYF	TGCAGTGCTCGGACAGGGGGCATTCAGTACTTC
NA	TRBV11-2	TRBD2	TRBJ2-7	CASSLSDRHIAGGYEQYF	TGTGCCAGCAGCCTATCGGACAGGCACATAGCGGGGGGTTACGAGCAGTACTTC
NA	TRBV4-1	NA	TRBJ1-2	CASSPSRGGPGYTF	TGCGCCAGCAGCCCCTCTCGCGGGGGACCTGGCTACACCTTC
NA	TRBV19	TRBD2	TRBJ2-1	CASTTSGSYYNEQFF	TGTGCCAGTACCACTAGCGGGAGTTACTACAATGAGCAGTTCTTC
NA	TRBV15	NA	TRBJ1-4	CATSVMRDRQDKLFF	TGTGCCACCAGCGTGATGCGGGACCGACAGGATAAACTGTTTTTT
NA	TRBV7-9	TRBD1	TRBJ2-5	CASSLKGAPETQYF	TGTGCCAGCAGCTTAAAGGGGGCCCCAGAGACCCAGTACTTC
NA	TRBV4-3	NA	TRBJ1-2	CASSQARGSRIGGYTF	TGCGCCAGCAGCCAAGCTCGGGGGAGTCGTATCGGGGGCTACACCTTC
NA	TRBV29-1	NA	TRBJ2-6	CSVDQISGANVLTF	TGCAGCGTTGACCAAATCTCTGGGGCCAACGTCCTGACTTTC
NA	TRBV13	TRBD1	TRBJ1-2	CASSEDRGKGYTF	TGTGCCAGCAGCGAAGACAGGGGGAAGGGCTACACCTTC
NA	TRBV6-5	NA	TRBJ2-7	CASSYPSSYEQYF	TGTGCCAGCAGCTACCCGAGCTCCTACGAGCAGTACTTC
NA	TRBV27	TRBD2	TRBJ2-1	CASSLYLTSGRADEQFF	TGTGCCAGCAGTTTATACCTTACTAGCGGGAGGGCCGATGAGCAGTTCTTC
NA	TRBV30	NA	TRBJ2-2	CAWSSTASTGELFF	TGTGCCTGGAGTTCTACGGCTTCAACCGGGGAGCTGTTTTTT
NA	TRBV11-2	TRBD2	TRBJ2-7	CASSTTGTSLYEQYF	TGTGCCAGCAGTACAACCGGGACTAGTTTGTACGAGCAGTACTTC
NA	TRBV28	TRBD1	TRBJ1-1	CASSSPPNQGVNTEAFF	TGTGCCAGCAGTTCCCCTCCAAACCAGGGGGTGAACACTGAAGCTTTCTTT
medium-sized	TRBV10-3	NA	TRBJ2-2	CAIQKEGNTGELFF	TGTGCCATCCAGAAGGAGGGGAACACCGGGGAGCTGTTTTTT
NA	TRBV5-6	NA	TRBJ1-1	CASSLTVSTEAFF	TGTGCCAGCAGCTTAACAGTATCCACTGAAGCTTTCTTT
NA	TRBV6-5	NA	TRBJ1-1	CASSYGQGNTEAFF	TGTGCCAGCAGTTACGGGCAGGGAAACACTGAAGCTTTCTTT
NA	TRBV10-3	NA	TRBJ2-7	CAISDLTEGEQYF	TGTGCCATCAGTGACCTTACCGAGGGCGAGCAGTACTTC
NA	TRBV11-2	TRBD2	TRBJ2-3	CASSSLAGGPKDTQYF	TGTGCCAGCAGCAGCCTAGCGGGAGGGCCAAAAGATACGCAGTATTTT
once	TRBV27	TRBD2	TRBJ2-7	CASSYLAGAAYEQYF	TGTGCCAGCAGTTATCTAGCGGGAGCCGCCTACGAGCAGTACTTC
NA	TRBV28	TRBD1	TRBJ1-4	CASSRTGGGGTNEKLFF	TGTGCCAGCAGTAGGACAGGGGGAGGTGGAACTAATGAAAAACTGTTTTTT
NA	TRBV10-3	TRBD1	TRBJ1-1	CAIREGQGANTEAFF	TGTGCCATCAGGGAAGGACAGGGGGCCAACACTGAAGCTTTCTTT
NA	TRBV7-3	NA	TRBJ2-5	CASSQTGVGGPETQYF	TGTGCCAGCAGCCAGACGGGTGTCGGGGGGCCGGAGACCCAGTACTTC
NA	TRBV28	NA	TRBJ1-4	CASSLGADNEKLFF	TGTGCCAGCAGTTTAGGGGCTGATAATGAAAAACTGTTTTTT
medium-sized	TRBV9	NA	TRBJ1-1	CASTEFDGNTEAFF	TGTGCCAGCACAGAGTTTGACGGGAACACTGAAGCTTTCTTT
NA	TRBV19	NA	TRBJ2-1	CASSIFGRGEYNEQFF	TGTGCCAGTAGTATTTTCGGCAGGGGGGAGTACAATGAGCAGTTCTTC
NA	TRBV11-2	TRBD2	TRBJ2-7	CASSFGTSAYEQYF	TGTGCCAGCAGCTTTGGGACTAGCGCTTACGAGCAGTACTTC
NA	TRBV19	NA	TRBJ1-2	CASSFGPDFYGYTF	TGTGCCAGTAGTTTCGGACCTGACTTCTATGGCTACACCTTC
NA	TRBV25-1	NA	TRBJ2-1	CASSYYNEQFF	TGTGCCAGTAGTTACTACAATGAGCAGTTCTTC
few	TRBV7-7	TRBD1	TRBJ1-5	CASSLPWDREVSNQPQHF	TGTGCCAGCAGCTTACCATGGGACAGGGAAGTAAGCAATCAGCCCCAGCATTTT
NA	TRBV27	NA	TRBJ2-2	CASSLDLTATGELFF	TGTGCCAGCAGTTTAGATTTGACAGCCACCGGGGAGCTGTTTTTT
NA	TRBV2	NA	TRBJ2-4	CASSEAISREELAKNIQYF	TGTGCCAGCAGTGAAGCGATTTCCAGGGAGGAACTAGCCAAAAACATTCAGTACTTC
NA	TRBV9	NA	TRBJ1-1	CASSAEMGDTEAFF	TGTGCCAGCAGCGCAGAAATGGGTGACACTGAAGCTTTCTTT
NA	TRBV11-2	TRBD1	TRBJ2-7	CASSAGPGTGVLEQYF	TGTGCCAGCAGCGCCGGGCCGGGGACAGGGGTTCTCGAGCAGTACTTC
NA	TRBV4-1	TRBD1	TRBJ2-2	CASSQTTGGDAGELFF	TGCGCCAGCAGCCAAACGACAGGGGGCGACGCCGGGGAGCTGTTTTTT
NA	TRBV7-8	NA	TRBJ2-1	CASSLAGERNEQFF	TGTGCCAGCAGCTTAGCCGGGGAACGGAATGAGCAGTTCTTC
NA	TRBV27	NA	TRBJ1-4	CASSLHRATNEKLFF	TGTGCCAGCAGTTTGCACCGTGCAACTAATGAAAAACTGTTTTTT
NA	TRBV7-9	NA	TRBJ1-2	CASSFPGEGYGYTF	TGTGCCAGCAGCTTCCCTGGGGAAGGTTATGGCTACACCTTC
NA	TRBV5-1	TRBD1	TRBJ2-7	CASSTMGQGPYEQYF	TGCGCCAGCAGTACTATGGGACAGGGTCCCTACGAGCAGTACTTC
NA	TRBV2	NA	TRBJ2-1	CASSDQEGNEQFF	TGTGCCAGCAGTGACCAAGAAGGCAATGAGCAGTTCTTC
NA	TRBV5-1	NA	TRBJ2-2	CASSPDEGGNTGELFF	TGCGCCAGCAGCCCCGACGAAGGGGGAAACACCGGGGAGCTGTTTTTT